What follows are 16 T cell receptor delta chains derived from one specimen sequenced in a study of gamma-delta chains in newborns, infants, children. TCRdb applied CATT to the reads for clone calling. The table records just under 9,500 delta-chain clones, 20% to 25% of them present only once. Sequencing was carried out using blood. These receptors came from a child who was a newborn, infant or young child, either healthy, febrile or measles-vaccinated (not recorded which).

CDR3 residues: CACDTNFGGGYTDKLIF. CDR3 bases: TGTGCCTGTGACACCAATTTCGGTGGGGGGTACACCGATAAACTCATCTTT. This chain connects TRDV2 to TRDJ1, with D tentatively TRDD3 (6 bases). Deletions cut 0 bases from V and 0 bases from J, with 16 bases between. This CDR3 contains 17 residues. The germline V gene encodes CDR1 GEAIGNYY and CDR2 EKD.

The rearrangement uses TRDV1 and TRDJ1; 9 bases agree with TRDD3. With 0 bases clipped from V and 0 bases from J, the junction kept 20 bases outside the gene matches. The CDR3 runs 22 residues. Germline assignment: CDR1 TSWWSYY and CDR2 QGS. The CDR3 DNA is TGTGCTCTTGGGGAACTTCCATTCCTACTGGGGGACTATAGGCCGTACACCGATAAACTCATCTTT. This sequence encodes CALGELPFLLGDYRPYTDKLIF.

The chain has TRDV1 and TRDJ2; 7 bases align to TRDD3. The CDR3 sequence is 18 residues long. The V gene end was trimmed by 6 bases and the J gene end by 5 bases; junction bases not matched to a gene: 18. Germline lookup yields CDR1 TSWWSYY and CDR2 QGS. The CDR3 protein is CALGRTAGGRLFTAQLFF. The CDR3 DNA reads as TGTGCTCTTGGCCGAACTGCTGGGGGTCGCCTTTTTACAGCACAACTCTTCTTT.

For this clone: The same CDR3 can be traced to other DNA sequences in this sample. This chain uses TRDV2 with TRDJ1; 8 bases map to TRDD3. The CDR3 is made up of 18 amino acids. The V segment lost 3 bases and the J segment 0 bases; nucleotides outside the gene matches: 14. The germline CDR1 and CDR2 sequences are GEAIGNYY and EKD. The CDR3 bases are TGTGCCTGTGACCCACTGGGGGCCACAAAACCCTACACCGATAAACTCATCTTT. It yields the protein CACDPLGATKPYTDKLIF.

The chain combines TRDV2 with TRDJ1; D may be TRDD2 (5 bases). V was clipped by 0 bases and J by 10 bases, with 23 bases between them. This CDR3 spans 16 amino acids. Germline V gene data show CDR1 as GEAIGNYY and CDR2 as EKD. CDR3: CACDTMIGSPLRPLIF. CDR3 nucleotide sequence: TGTGCCTGTGACACCATGATCGGGTCCCCCCTACGGCCACTCATCTTT.

This clone was observed a handful of times. This rearrangement joins TRDV1 to TRDJ1; 13 nucleotides match TRDD3. The CDR3 sequence is 21 residues long. Germline trimming cut 1 base from V and 0 bases from J; bases unmatched to any gene: 14. The germline V gene has CDR1 TSWWSYY and CDR2 QGS. CDR3 in DNA: TGTGCTCTTGGGGAACCTTTACTGGGGGATACGCGGGACTGGTACACCGATAAACTCATCTTT. It specifies CALGEPLLGDTRDWYTDKLIF.

About this clone itself: Other DNA sequences in this sample translate to the same CDR3. V is TRDV2 and J is TRDJ3; possible D gene TRDD3, 6 bases. V was shortened by 0 bases and J by 0 bases, with 11 bases between the two germline ends. The CDR3 is 18 amino acids. Germline CDR1 GEAIGNYY, CDR2 EKD. DNA of the CDR3: TGTGCCTGTGACACCGCTGGGGCGAGCTCCTGGGACACCCGACAGATGTTTTTC. Protein: CACDTAGASSWDTRQMFF.

The V call is TRDV1, the J call TRDJ1; D remains ambiguous. Germline loops: CDR1 TSWWSYY, CDR2 QGS. V dropped 4 bases and J dropped 5 bases, with 14 bases sitting between them. The CDR3 consists of 14 residues. The CDR3 DNA is TGTGCTCTTGGGGGAAGGAGGCGGGAGGATAAACTCATCTTT. Translating gives CALGGRRREDKLIF.

By sample fraction, this clone is medium-sized (0.01 to 0.1%). The chain is built from TRDV2 and TRDJ1; tentative D call: TRDD3 (6 bases). The germline V gene has CDR1 GEAIGNYY and CDR2 EKD. This CDR3 is 14 amino acids long. Trimming shortened V by 0 bases and J by 7 bases, and 14 bases separated the two germline ends. This CDR3 reads CACDTVGVVGKLIF. The CDR3 nucleotides are TGTGCCTGTGACACCGTGGGGGTGGTAGGTAAACTCATCTTT.

The genes are TRDV1 and TRDJ1, with no clear D. The CDR3 is made up of 12 amino acids. V was clipped by 9 bases and J by 0 bases, with 8 bases between them. Germline values: CDR1 TSWWSYY, CDR2 QGS. Here the CDR3 reads CALRFYTDKLIF. Written as DNA, the CDR3 is TGTGCTCTCAGGTTTTACACCGATAAACTCATCTTT.

The table lists this clone with a few counts. The J gene is TRDJ3, the V gene TRDV2; TRDD3 matches 12 bases. The trim removed 0 bases at V and 2 bases at J, leaving 10 bases unmatched. Germline CDR1 GEAIGNYY, CDR2 EKD. CDR3 length: 21 amino acids. The CDR3 sequence is CACDTLLGDTISPWDTRQMFF. In DNA form, the CDR3 reads TGTGCCTGTGACACCCTACTGGGGGATACTATAAGCCCCTGGGACACCCGACAGATGTTTTTC.

In this sample, this clone turned up a few times. A much larger clone sits a single nucleotide away, making a read error possible. V is TRDV2 and J is TRDJ1; 11 nucleotides agree with TRDD3. V trimming: 3 bases; J trimming: 4 bases; junction bases outside the gene matches: 12. The germline V gene encodes CDR1 GEAIGNYY and CDR2 EKD. The CDR3 is made up of 17 amino acids. This CDR3 is CACDPLGGGYADDKLIF. The DNA of the CDR3 is TGTGCCTGTGACCCCCTCGGTGGGGGATACGCCGACGATAAACTCATCTTT.

This clone was recorded a few times. This chain uses TRDV2 with TRDJ3; D might be TRDD3 (6 bases). Germline CDR1 reads GEAIGNYY; CDR2 reads EKD. The CDR3 runs to 18 residues. V lost 0 bases and J lost 0, with 11 bases in between. The CDR3 spells CACDTVGGSSWDTRQMFF. The CDR3 DNA is TGTGCCTGTGACACCGTAGGGGGGAGCTCCTGGGACACCCGACAGATGTTTTTC.

The V call is TRDV2, the J call TRDJ1; 7 positions match TRDD3. The CDR3 has 17 residues. Germline V CDR1 and CDR2: GEAIGNYY, EKD. Trimming removed 0 bases from V and 1 base from J; junction bases left unmatched: 10. The CDR3 region is CACDTLSGGQTTDKLIF. The CDR3 DNA is TGTGCCTGTGACACCTTATCTGGGGGCCAAACCACCGATAAACTCATCTTT.

As for this clone: The germline gene is not matched at one end of the junction; a read error may be the cause. Within the sample, other DNA sequences also encode this same CDR3. This chain's CDR3 is CACDTVLGASSWDTRQMFF. The CDR3 nucleotides read TGCGCCTGTGACACCGTACTGGGGGCTAGCTCCTGGGACACCCGACAGATGTTTTTC. The rearrangement uses TRDV2 and TRDJ3; 8 nucleotides align to TRDD3. Per germline, CDR1 GEAIGNYY and CDR2 EKD. There are 19 residues in the CDR3.

This chain connects TRDV1 to TRDJ4; D may be TRDD3 (7 bases). Germline values: CDR1 TSWWSYY, CDR2 QGS. Trimming cost V 2 bases and J 5 bases, with 36 bases left between them. This CDR3 has 21 residues. The CDR3 DNA reads as TGTGCTCTTGGGGAAGGCCGCTTCCTGTCCTACTGGGGTCGGGTGAAGTGGCCCCTGATCTTT. It specifies CALGEGRFLSYWGRVKWPLIF.